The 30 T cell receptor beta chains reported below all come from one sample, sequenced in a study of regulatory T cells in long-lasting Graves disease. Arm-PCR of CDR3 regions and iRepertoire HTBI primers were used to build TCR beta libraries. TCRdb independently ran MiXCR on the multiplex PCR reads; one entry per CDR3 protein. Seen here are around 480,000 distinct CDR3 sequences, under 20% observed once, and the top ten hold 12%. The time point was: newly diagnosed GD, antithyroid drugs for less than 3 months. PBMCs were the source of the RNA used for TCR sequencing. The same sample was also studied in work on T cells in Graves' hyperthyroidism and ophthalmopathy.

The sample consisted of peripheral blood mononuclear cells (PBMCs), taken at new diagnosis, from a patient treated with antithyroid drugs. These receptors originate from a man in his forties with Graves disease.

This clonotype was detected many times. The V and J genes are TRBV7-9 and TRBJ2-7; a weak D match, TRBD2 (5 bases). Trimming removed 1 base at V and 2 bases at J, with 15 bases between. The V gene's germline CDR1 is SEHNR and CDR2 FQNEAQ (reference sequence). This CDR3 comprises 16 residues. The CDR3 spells CASSLGSGSLTYEQYF. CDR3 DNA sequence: TGTGCCAGCAGCTTAGGGAGTGGGAGCCTAACCTACGAGCAGTACTTC. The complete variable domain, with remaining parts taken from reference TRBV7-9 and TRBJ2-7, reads DTGVSQNPRHKITKRGQNVTFRCDPISEHNRLYWYRQTLGQGPEFLTYFQNEAQLEKSRLLSDRFSAERPKGSFSTLEIQRTEQGDSAMYLCASSLGSGSLTYEQYFGPGTRLTVT.

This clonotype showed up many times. CDR3 sequence: CASSLDAFRGPYNEQFF. The DNA of the CDR3 is TGTGCCAGCAGCTTAGATGCGTTCAGGGGGCCCTACAATGAGCAGTTCTTC. This chain connects TRBV7-9 to TRBJ2-1; 8 bases are a match to TRBD1. J gave up 2 bases and V 1 base, and 7 bases lay outside the gene matches. CDR1 and CDR2 (germline): SEHNR, FQNEAQ (reference sequence). The CDR3 contains 17 residues.

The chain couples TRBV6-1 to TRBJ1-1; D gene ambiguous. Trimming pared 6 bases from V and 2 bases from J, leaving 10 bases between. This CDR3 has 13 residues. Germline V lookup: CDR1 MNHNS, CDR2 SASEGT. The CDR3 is CASSPRINTEAFF. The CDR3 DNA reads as TGTGCCAGCAGCCCCAGGATCAACACTGAAGCTTTCTTT.

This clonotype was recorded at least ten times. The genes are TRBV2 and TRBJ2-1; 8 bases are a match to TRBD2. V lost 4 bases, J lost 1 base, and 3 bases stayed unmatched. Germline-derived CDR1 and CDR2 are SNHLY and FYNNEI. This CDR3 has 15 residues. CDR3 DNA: TGTGCCAGCAGTGCCGGGAGGGCTTCCTACAATGAGCAGTTCTTC. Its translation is CASSAGRASYNEQFF.

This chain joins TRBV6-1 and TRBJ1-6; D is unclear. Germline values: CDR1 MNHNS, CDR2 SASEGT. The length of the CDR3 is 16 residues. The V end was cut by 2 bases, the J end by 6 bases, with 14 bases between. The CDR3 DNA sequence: TGTGCCAGCAGTGAAATAATAGGCCCGACTAATTCACCCCTCCACTTT. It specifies CASSEIIGPTNSPLHF.

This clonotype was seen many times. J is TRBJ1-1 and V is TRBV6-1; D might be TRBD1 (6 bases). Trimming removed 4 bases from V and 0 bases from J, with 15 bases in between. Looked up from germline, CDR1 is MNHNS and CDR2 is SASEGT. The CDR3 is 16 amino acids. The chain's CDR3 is CASSVTGVGVNTEAFF. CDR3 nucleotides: TGTGCCAGCAGTGTGACAGGTGTGGGGGTGAACACTGAAGCTTTCTTT.

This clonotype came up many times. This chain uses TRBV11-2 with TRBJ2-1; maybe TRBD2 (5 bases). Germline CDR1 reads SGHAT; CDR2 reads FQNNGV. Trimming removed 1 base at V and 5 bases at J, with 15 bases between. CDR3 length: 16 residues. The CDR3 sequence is CASSLVAWVRDNEQFF. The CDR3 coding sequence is TGTGCCAGCAGCTTAGTAGCGTGGGTCCGGGACAATGAGCAGTTCTTC.

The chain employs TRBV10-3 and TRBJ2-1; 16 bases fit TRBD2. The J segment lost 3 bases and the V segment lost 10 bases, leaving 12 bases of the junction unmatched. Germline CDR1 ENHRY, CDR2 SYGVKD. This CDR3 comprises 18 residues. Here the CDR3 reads CATTAGTSGRAYYNEQFF. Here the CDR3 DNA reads TGTGCCACAACCGCCGGGACTAGCGGGAGGGCCTACTACAATGAGCAGTTCTTC.

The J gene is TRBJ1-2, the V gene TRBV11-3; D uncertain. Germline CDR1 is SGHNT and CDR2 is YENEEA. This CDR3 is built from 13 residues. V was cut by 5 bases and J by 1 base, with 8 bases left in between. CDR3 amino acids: CASSVSFNYGYTF. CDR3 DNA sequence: TGTGCCAGCAGCGTCAGTTTTAACTATGGCTACACCTTC.

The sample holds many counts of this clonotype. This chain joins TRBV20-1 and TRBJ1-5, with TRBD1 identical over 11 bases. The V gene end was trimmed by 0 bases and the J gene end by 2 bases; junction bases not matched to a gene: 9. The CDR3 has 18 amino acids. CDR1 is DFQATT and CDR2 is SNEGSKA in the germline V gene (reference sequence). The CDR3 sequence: CSARDPATGQGGNQPQHF. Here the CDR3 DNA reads TGCAGTGCTAGAGATCCTGCCACGGGACAGGGGGGCAATCAGCCCCAGCATTTT.

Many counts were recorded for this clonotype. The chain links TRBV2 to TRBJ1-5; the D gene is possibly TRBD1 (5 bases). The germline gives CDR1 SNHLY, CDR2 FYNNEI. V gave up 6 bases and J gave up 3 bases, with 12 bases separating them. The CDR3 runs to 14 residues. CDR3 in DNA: TGTGCCAGCAGGAACGGAGGGGCCAATCAGCCCCAGCATTTT. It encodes CASRNGGANQPQHF.

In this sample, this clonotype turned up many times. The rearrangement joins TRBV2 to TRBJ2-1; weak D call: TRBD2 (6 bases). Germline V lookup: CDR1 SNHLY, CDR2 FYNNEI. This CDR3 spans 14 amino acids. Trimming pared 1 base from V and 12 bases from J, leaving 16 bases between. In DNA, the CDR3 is TGTGCCAGCAGTGAAGTGGGCGGGGCGTCGCGGCAGTTCTTC. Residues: CASSEVGGASRQFF.

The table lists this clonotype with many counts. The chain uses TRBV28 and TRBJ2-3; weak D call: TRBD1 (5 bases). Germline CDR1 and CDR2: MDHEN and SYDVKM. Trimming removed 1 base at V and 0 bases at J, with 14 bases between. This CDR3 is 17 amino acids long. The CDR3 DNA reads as TGTGCCAGCAGTTTATTAATCAGGGCCTTAAGCACAGATACGCAGTATTTT. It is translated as CASSLLIRALSTDTQYF.

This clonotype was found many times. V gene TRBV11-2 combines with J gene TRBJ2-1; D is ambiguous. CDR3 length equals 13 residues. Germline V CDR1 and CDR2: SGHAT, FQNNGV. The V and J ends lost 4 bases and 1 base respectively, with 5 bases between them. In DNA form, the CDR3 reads TGTGCCAGCAGCTCCCAATCCTACAATGAGCAGTTCTTC. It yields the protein CASSSQSYNEQFF.

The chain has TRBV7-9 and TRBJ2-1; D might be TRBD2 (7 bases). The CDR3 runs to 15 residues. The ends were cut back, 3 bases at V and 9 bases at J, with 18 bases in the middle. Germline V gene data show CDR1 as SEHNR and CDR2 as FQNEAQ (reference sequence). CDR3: CASSFSPSGGGEQFF. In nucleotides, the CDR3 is TGTGCCAGCAGCTTTTCACCGTCGGGGGGCGGTGAGCAGTTCTTC.

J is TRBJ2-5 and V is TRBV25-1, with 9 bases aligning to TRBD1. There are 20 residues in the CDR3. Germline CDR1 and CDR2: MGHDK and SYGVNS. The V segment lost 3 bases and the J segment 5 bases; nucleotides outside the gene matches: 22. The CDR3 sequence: CASSDYAASGIDRGAETQYF. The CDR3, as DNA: TGTGCCAGCAGTGACTACGCAGCCTCCGGAATAGACAGGGGGGCTGAGACCCAGTACTTC. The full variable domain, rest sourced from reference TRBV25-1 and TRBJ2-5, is EADIYQTPRYLVIGTGKKITLECSQTMGHDKMYWYQQDPGMELHLIHYSYGVNSTEKGDLSSESTVSRIRTEHFPLTLESARPSHTSQYLCASSDYAASGIDRGAETQYFGPGTRLLVL.

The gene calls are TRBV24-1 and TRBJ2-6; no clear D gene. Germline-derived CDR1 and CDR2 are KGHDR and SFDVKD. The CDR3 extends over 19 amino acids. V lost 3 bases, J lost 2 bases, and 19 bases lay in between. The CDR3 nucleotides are TGTGCCACCAGTGATCCTAAATATACGACTGGAACTGGGGCCAACGTCCTGACTTTC. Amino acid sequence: CATSDPKYTTGTGANVLTF.

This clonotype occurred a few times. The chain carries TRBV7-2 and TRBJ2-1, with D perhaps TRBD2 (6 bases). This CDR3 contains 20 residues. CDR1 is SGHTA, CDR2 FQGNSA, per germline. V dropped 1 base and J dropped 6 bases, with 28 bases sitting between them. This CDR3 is CASSLGYPADQRAARNEQFF. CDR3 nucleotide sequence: TGTGCCAGCAGCTTAGGCTACCCCGCGGACCAGCGGGCCGCCCGCAATGAGCAGTTCTTC.

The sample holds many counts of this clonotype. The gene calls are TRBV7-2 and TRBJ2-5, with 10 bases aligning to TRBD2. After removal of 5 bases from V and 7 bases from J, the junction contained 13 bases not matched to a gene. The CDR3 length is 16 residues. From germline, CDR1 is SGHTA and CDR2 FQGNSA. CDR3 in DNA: TGTGCCAGCAGCGTCTCCGGGACTAGCGTCTCAGGGACCCAGTACTTC. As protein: CASSVSGTSVSGTQYF.

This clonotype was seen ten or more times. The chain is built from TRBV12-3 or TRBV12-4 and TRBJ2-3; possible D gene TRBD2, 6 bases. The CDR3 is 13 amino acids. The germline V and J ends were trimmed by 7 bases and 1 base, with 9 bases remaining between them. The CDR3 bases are TGTGCCAGCACAGCTAGCGGCACAGATACGCAGTATTTT. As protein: CASTASGTDTQYF.

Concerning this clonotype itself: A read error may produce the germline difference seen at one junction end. CDR3 sequence: CASSLGRDTKAFF. The DNA of the CDR3 is TGTGCCAGCAGTCTGGGGCGGGACACTAAAGCTTTCTTT. The rearrangement joins TRBV2 to TRBJ1-1; TRBD1 is a possible D gene (6 bases). The CDR3 spans 13 residues. CDR1 and CDR2 (germline): SNHLY, FYNNEI.

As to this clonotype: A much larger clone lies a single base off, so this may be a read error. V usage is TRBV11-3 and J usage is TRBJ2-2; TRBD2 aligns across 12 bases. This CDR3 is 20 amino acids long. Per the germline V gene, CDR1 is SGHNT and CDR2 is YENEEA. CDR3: CVSSLEGLAGLVGDTGELFF. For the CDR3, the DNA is TGTGTCAGCAGCTTAGAAGGACTAGCGGGACTTGTTGGGGACACCGGGGAGCTGTTTTTT.

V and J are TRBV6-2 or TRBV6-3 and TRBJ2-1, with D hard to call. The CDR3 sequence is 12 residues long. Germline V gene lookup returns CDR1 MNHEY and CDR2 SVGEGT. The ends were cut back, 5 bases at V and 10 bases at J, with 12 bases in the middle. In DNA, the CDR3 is TGTGCCAGCAGTATCCGAGCTGGGGAGCAGTTCTTC. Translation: CASSIRAGEQFF.

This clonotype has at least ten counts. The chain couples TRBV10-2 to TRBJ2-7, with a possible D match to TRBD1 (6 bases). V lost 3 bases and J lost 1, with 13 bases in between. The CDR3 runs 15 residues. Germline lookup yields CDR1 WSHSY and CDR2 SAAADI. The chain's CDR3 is CASSDGQGLSYEQYF. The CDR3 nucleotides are TGCGCCAGCAGTGATGGCCAGGGGCTTTCCTACGAGCAGTACTTC.

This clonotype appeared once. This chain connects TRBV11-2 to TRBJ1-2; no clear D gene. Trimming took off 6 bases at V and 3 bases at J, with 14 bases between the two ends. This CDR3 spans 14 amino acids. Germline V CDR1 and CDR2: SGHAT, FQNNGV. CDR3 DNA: TGTGCCAGCAGTTTTAGACATGTCGACTATGGCTACACCTTC. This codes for CASSFRHVDYGYTF.

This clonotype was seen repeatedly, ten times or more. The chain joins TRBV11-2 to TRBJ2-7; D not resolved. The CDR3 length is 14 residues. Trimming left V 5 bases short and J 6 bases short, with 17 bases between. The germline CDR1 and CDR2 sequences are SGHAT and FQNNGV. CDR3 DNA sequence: TGTGCCAGCAGCAACCCCCCTCAGCCCGCCGAGCAGTACTTC. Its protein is CASSNPPQPAEQYF.

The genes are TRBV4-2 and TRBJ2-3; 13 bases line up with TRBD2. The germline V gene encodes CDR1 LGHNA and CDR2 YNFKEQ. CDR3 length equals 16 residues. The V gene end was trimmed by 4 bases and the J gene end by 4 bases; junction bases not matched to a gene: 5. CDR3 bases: TGTGCCAGCAGCCCAGAGGGACTAGCGGGATCAGATACGCAGTATTTT. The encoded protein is CASSPEGLAGSDTQYF.

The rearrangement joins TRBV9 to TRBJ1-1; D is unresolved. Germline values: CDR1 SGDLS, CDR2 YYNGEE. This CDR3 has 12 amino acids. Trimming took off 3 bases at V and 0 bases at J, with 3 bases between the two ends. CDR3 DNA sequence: TGTGCCAGCAGCGCCTTGAACACTGAAGCTTTCTTT. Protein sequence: CASSALNTEAFF. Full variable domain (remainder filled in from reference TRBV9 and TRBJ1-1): DSGVTQTPKHLITATGQRVTLRCSPRSGDLSVYWYQQSLDQGLQFLIQYYNGEERAKGNILERFSAQQFPDLHSELNLSSLELGDSALYFCASSALNTEAFFGQGTRLTVV.

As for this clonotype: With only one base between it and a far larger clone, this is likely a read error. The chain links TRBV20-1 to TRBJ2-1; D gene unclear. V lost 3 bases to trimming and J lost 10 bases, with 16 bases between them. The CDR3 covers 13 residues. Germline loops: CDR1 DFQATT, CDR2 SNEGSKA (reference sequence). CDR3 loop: CSARRTANYEQFF. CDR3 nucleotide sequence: TGCAGTGCTAGGCGGACGGCTAACTACGAGCAGTTCTTC.

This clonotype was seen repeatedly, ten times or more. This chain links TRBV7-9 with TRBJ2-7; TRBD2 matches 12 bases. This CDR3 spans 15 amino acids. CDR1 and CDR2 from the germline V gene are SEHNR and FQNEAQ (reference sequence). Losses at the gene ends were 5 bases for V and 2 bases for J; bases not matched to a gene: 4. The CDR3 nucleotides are TGTGCCAGCAGCGCCCTAGCGGGAGGGCCCTACGAGCAGTACTTC. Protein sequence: CASSALAGGPYEQYF.